The 10 T cell receptor beta chains given below trace back to one sample, sequenced in a study of early T cells in non-severe SARS-CoV-2 infection. Each CDR3 protein gets one entry after TCRdb re-called the 5' RACE reads with MiXCR. The profile covers approximately 66,000 distinct CDR3 sequences, with about 13% appearing a single time and about 5% taken by the ten largest. The material sequenced was whole blood. The receptors were sampled from an adult who was a healthcare worker with PCR-confirmed SARS-CoV-2 infection or an uninfected control (not recorded which).

This clonotype was seen a few times. The chain uses TRBV29-1 and TRBJ2-5; either TRBD1 or TRBD2 may supply D (5 bases each). Per the germline V gene, CDR1 is SQVTM and CDR2 is ANQGSEA. Trimming took off 7 bases at V and 3 bases at J, with 12 bases between the two ends. The CDR3 is 12 amino acids. CDR3 in DNA: TGCAGCGCCTCTGGGGGAGAAGAGACCCAGTACTTC. Amino acid sequence: CSASGGEETQYF.

This clonotype was counted many times. V is TRBV4-1 and J is TRBJ1-1, with D tentatively TRBD1 (6 bases). CDR3 length equals 14 residues. Per germline, CDR1 MGHRA and CDR2 YSYEKL. V was trimmed by 1 base and J by 4 bases, leaving 10 bases between them. The CDR3 DNA reads TGCGCCAGCAGCCAAGTACAGGGATTCACTGAAGCTTTCTTT. As protein: CASSQVQGFTEAFF.

The sample holds many counts of this clonotype. This rearrangement joins TRBV7-2 to TRBJ2-5, with 11 bases that match TRBD2. The CDR3 has 17 residues. V trimming: 5 bases; J trimming: 4 bases; junction bases outside the gene matches: 12. The germline V gene has CDR1 SGHTA and CDR2 FQGNSA. The CDR3 coding sequence is TGTGCCAGCAGCCTCCTGGGACTAGCGGATCTCCGAGAGACCCAGTACTTC. This encodes CASSLLGLADLRETQYF.

This clonotype was seen more than once but under ten times. The chain uses TRBV12-3 or TRBV12-4 and TRBJ2-1, with 9 nucleotides matching TRBD1. The CDR3 has 12 amino acids. Losses at the gene ends were 6 bases for V and 15 bases for J; bases not matched to a gene: 9. CDR3 in DNA: TGTGCCAGCAGCATGCCCGGGACAGGGCCGTTCTTC. This translates into CASSMPGTGPFF.

The V call is TRBV1, the J call TRBJ2-1; the tabulated D call, TRBD1, remains unverified against the DNA. TRBV1 is listed as a pseudogene. This CDR3 is 15 amino acids long. In nucleotides, the CDR3 is TGCACCAGCAGCCAACGCCCCTTTACCTACAATGAGCAGTTCTTC. The encoded protein is CTSSQRPFTYNEQFF.

This chain uses TRBV29-1 with TRBJ2-7; 13 bases align to TRBD2. The CDR3 has 14 amino acids. Germline values: CDR1 SQVTM, CDR2 ANQGSEA. Unmatched junction bases numbered 7, after V lost 5 bases and J lost 6 bases. As DNA, the CDR3 is TGCAGCGTTACACTAGCGGGGGGGCCCGGCGAGCAGTACTTC. Encoded protein: CSVTLAGGPGEQYF.

The chain employs TRBV7-9 and TRBJ1-1, with D unresolved. The germline V and J ends were trimmed by 3 bases and 3 bases, with 11 bases remaining between them. The germline CDR1 and CDR2 sequences are SEHNR and FQNEAQ (reference sequence). The CDR3 totals 14 residues. CDR3: CASSLMTEDTEAFF. The CDR3, as DNA: TGTGCCAGCAGCTTGATGACGGAGGACACTGAAGCTTTCTTT.

Many counts were recorded for this clonotype. The chain couples TRBV3-1 to TRBJ2-2, with 11 bases lining up with TRBD2. The germline gives CDR1 LGHDT, CDR2 YNNKEL (reference sequence). Trimming removed 4 bases from V and 5 bases from J; junction bases left unmatched: 3. CDR3 length: 15 amino acids. The CDR3 spells CASSPRTSGTGELFF. The CDR3 DNA reads as TGTGCCAGCAGCCCTCGGACTAGCGGGACCGGGGAGCTGTTTTTT.

This clonotype was found many times. The chain couples TRBV5-1 to TRBJ1-2; a possible D gene is TRBD1 (6 bases). V lost 4 bases and J 4 bases, leaving 14 bases between the germline ends. The CDR3 is made up of 14 amino acids. Germline V gene lookup returns CDR1 SGHRS and CDR2 YFSETQ. The CDR3 DNA sequence: TGCGCCAGCAGCCCGGGCCAGGGGACCTATGGCTACACCTTC. Encoded protein: CASSPGQGTYGYTF. Together with reference TRBV5-1 and TRBJ1-2, the CDR3 gives the full variable domain: KAGVTQTPRYLIKTRGQQVTLSCSPISGHRSVSWYQQTPGQGLQFLFEYFSETQRNKGNFPGRFSGRQFSNSRSEMNVSTLELGDSALYLCASSPGQGTYGYTFGSGTRLTVV.

This clonotype was observed at least ten times. The CDR3 loop reads CASSLRATFYGYTF. The CDR3 coding sequence is TGTGCCAGCAGCCTCCGTGCAACCTTTTATGGCTACACCTTC. This chain connects TRBV7-2 to TRBJ1-2; D is ambiguous. CDR1 SGHTA and CDR2 FQGNSA come from the germline V gene. The CDR3 length is 14 residues. Trimming cost V 5 bases and J 5 bases, with 15 bases left between them.